This T cell receptor (beta chain) appears in the sequencing data of a study of T-cell reconstitution after alpha-beta-depleted transplantation in children. Germline V gives CDR1 SGHTA, CDR2 FQGNSA. V was clipped by 4 bases and J by 7 bases; unmatched bases: 6. The CDR3 is made up of 13 amino acids. This clonotype was seen a few times. A TCRbeta library incorporating unique molecular identifiers was prepared. TCRdb ran MiXCR on the PCR reads and lists one entry per CDR3 protein. The sample lists roughly 490,000 distinct CDR3 sequences, about 10% occurring once. The origin of this receptor is a female patient under 10 years old who had a stem cell transplant for aplastic anemia, so the T cells may come from the graft donor. This sample comprised PBMCs, mostly from graft donor cells, obtained 180 days after TCRalphabeta/CD19-depleted stem cell transplant. This sequence joins TRBV7-2 and TRBJ2-7, with 8 bases lining up with TRBD1. The DNA of the CDR3 is TGTGCCAGCAGCTACAGCAGGGGGCGAGAGCAGTACTTC. The encoded protein is CASSYSRGREQYF.